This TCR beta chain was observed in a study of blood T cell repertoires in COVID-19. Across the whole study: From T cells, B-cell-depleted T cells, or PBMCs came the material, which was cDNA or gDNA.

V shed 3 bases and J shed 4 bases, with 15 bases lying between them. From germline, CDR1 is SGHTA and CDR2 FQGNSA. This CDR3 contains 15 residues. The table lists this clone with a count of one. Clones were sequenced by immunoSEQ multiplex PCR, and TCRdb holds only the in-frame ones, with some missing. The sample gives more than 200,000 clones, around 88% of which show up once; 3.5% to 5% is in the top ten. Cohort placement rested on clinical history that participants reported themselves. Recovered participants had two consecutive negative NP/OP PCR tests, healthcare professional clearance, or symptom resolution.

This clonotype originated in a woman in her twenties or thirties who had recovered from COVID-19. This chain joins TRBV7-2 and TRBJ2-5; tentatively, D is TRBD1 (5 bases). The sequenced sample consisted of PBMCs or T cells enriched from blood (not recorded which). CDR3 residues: CASSFLLTQGETQYF. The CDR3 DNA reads TGTGCCAGCAGCTTTTTACTGACGCAGGGAGAGACCCAGTACTTC.